The clone carrying this T cell receptor beta chain was counted a single time. This record comes from a study of blood T cell repertoires in COVID-19. Study overall: From T cells, B-cell-depleted T cells, or PBMCs came the material, which was cDNA or gDNA.

V dropped 0 bases and J dropped 2 bases, with 7 bases sitting between them. The CDR3 length is 14 residues. Per germline, CDR1 SGDLS and CDR2 YYNGEE. Recruits, aged about 18 to 95 years, lived in 20 to 30 US areas. Cohort 3 donors were reported recovered after two negative PCRs, clearance, or symptom resolution. Authors' processing steps: Cell counts per sample came from amplifying reference gene primers. The table came from immunoSEQ multiplex PCR; TCRdb's copy has only in-frame clones and leaves some out. From that table come the V and J calls and clone size; the DNA was used to work out D and trimming. Of hundreds of thousands of clones in the sample, 89% were seen once.

What was sequenced was PBMCs or T cells enriched from blood (not recorded which). The chain recombines TRBV9 with TRBJ2-3; D is possibly TRBD2 (5 bases). This clonotype originated in a woman aged 35 to 49 who had recovered from COVID-19. The CDR3 nucleotides read TGTGCCAGCAGCGTAGGACTATCCACAGATACGCAGTATTTT. This codes for CASSVGLSTDTQYF.